The sequence of this T cell receptor (beta chain) was determined in a study of CD8+ T cells in alopecia areata. Across the study: For the treated group, dosing was oral tofacitinib at 5 to 10 mg twice daily. The duration of tofacitinib was 6 to 18 months, with 6 months off drug afterward. Findings and limits, study-wide: Lesional tissue from the scalp (especially in alopecia totalis/universalis) showed higher clonality than normal scalp. Patients showed less clear TCR sequence sharing than mice, possibly partly because of HLA diversity.

Germline V lookup: CDR1 LNHDA, CDR2 SQIVND (reference sequence). The germline V and J ends were trimmed by 7 bases and 1 base, with 13 bases remaining between them. CDR3 length: 14 amino acids. The sample holds many counts of this clone. What it binds is unknown. RNA was extracted and reverse transcribed into cDNA as the sequencing template. Profiled with immunoSEQ multiplex PCR; TCRdb holds only in-frame clones, not every one. Found here are hundreds of thousands of clones, around 62% of them singletons; the top ten hold 0.4% to 0.55%. This sample comprised CD4+ T cells sorted from blood, obtained at week 0. This clonotype originated in a human donor with alopecia areata. This chain joins TRBV19 and TRBJ1-1; weak D call: TRBD1 (5 bases). The CDR3 loop is CASIQTETNTEAFF. The CDR3 DNA is TGTGCCAGTATCCAGACAGAGACGAACACTGAAGCTTTCTTT.